This TCR beta chain is from a study of a mutant IDH1 vaccine in newly diagnosed glioma. Study in general: Eight vaccine injections were given to patients in weeks 1, 3, 5, 7, 11, 15, 19 and 23. Every participant had undergone radiotherapy, temozolomide, or both before, and most underwent both.

The CDR3 consists of 11 residues. CDR1 SEHNR and CDR2 FQNEAQ come from the germline V gene (reference sequence). The ends were cut back, 3 bases at V and 6 bases at J, with 3 bases in the middle. Study results and caveats: 93.3% of patients showed vaccine-induced immune responses across multiple MHC alleles. Alterations occurring in top peripheral T cell clonotypes seemed unrelated to pseudoprogression.

Time point indicated: week 23, last vaccination. Each vaccine dose was 300 ug of mutant IDH1 20-mer peptide, with topical imiquimod. Produced via immunoSEQ multiplex PCR; TCRdb's table is partial and in-frame only. The repertoire has just over 80,000 clones, 65% to 90% of them found once; the top ten carry under 2.5%. Comments on this clone: Its antigen is unidentified.

V and J are TRBV7-9 and TRBJ2-1; D remains unclear. This sequence was found in a man in his thirties or forties with glioma. Some clones in this sample may be carry-over from other donors' samples. Specimen: PBMCs, collected from a glioma patient whose treatment included an IDH1 peptide vaccine. The CDR3 is CASSLINEQFF. The CDR3 DNA reads as TGTGCCAGCAGCTTGATCAATGAGCAGTTCTTC.